The 5 T cell receptor beta chains listed next were all sequenced from one sample in a study of T-cell reconstitution after alpha-beta-depleted transplantation in children. Molecular barcoding with unique molecular identifiers was used for the TCRbeta library. TCRdb recomputed calls from the PCR reads with MiXCR, one row per CDR3 protein. Counted here are approximately 82,000 distinct CDR3 sequences, roughly 20% occurring once; the ten biggest clones make up less than 60%. The sample consisted of PBMCs, mostly from graft donor cells, taken 360 days after TCRalphabeta/CD19-depleted stem cell transplant. The receptors stem from a male patient between 2 and 10 years old who had a stem cell transplant for acute lymphoblastic leukemia, so the T cells may come from the graft donor.

The J gene is TRBJ2-7, the V gene TRBV20-1; 7 bases agree with TRBD1. Germline CDR1 DFQATT, CDR2 SNEGSKA (reference sequence). The CDR3 loop spans 12 amino acids. The junction had 5 bases not matched to a gene; V was cut back by 3 bases and J by 6 bases. The chain's CDR3 is CSASVGGGEQYF. The CDR3 nucleotides are TGCAGTGCTAGCGTAGGGGGCGGCGAGCAGTACTTC.

There are a few counts of this clonotype. The DNA of the CDR3 is TGTGCCAGCAGTTACTCGACGCAGGGAGAAAGCTACACCTTC. Encoded protein: CASSYSTQGESYTF. The chain carries TRBV6-5 and TRBJ1-2; D is possibly TRBD1 (5 bases). Per germline, CDR1 MNHEY and CDR2 SVGAGI. The CDR3 contains 14 residues. Deletions cut 0 bases from V and 9 bases from J, with 14 bases between.

This clonotype has more than one count but fewer than ten. The V call is TRBV5-1, the J call TRBJ2-1; D may correspond to TRBD1 or TRBD2 (5 bases each). The ends were cut back, 0 bases at V and 11 bases at J, with 24 bases in the middle. CDR3 size: 17 residues. Germline loops: CDR1 SGHRS, CDR2 YFSETQ. In DNA form, the CDR3 reads TGCGCCAGCAGCTTGGAGGGCAGCGGTCTGGGGCAAAGGAAGCAGTTCTTC. Its protein product is CASSLEGSGLGQRKQFF.

This clonotype appeared a few times. CDR3 in amino acids: CASSPPGQRAEQFF. The CDR3 nucleotides are TGTGCCAGCAGCCCCCCGGGACAGAGGGCGGAGCAGTTCTTC. V usage is TRBV3-1 and J usage is TRBJ2-1; 7 bases align to TRBD1. The CDR3 has 14 amino acids. V was clipped by 4 bases and J by 10 bases; unmatched bases: 10. Germline assignment: CDR1 LGHDT and CDR2 YNNKEL (reference sequence).

This clonotype turned up a few times. J is TRBJ2-7 and V is TRBV5-5, with 8 bases identical to TRBD1. The CDR3 consists of 16 residues. V lost 0 bases, J lost 2 bases, and 7 bases stayed unmatched. Germline V gives CDR1 SGHKS, CDR2 YYEKEE (reference sequence). CDR3 in amino acids: CASSLGRGQDPYEQYF. CDR3 nucleotide sequence: TGTGCCAGCAGCTTGGGAAGGGGACAGGACCCCTACGAGCAGTACTTC. Full variable domain (outside the CDR3, taken from reference TRBV5-5 and TRBJ2-7): DAGVTQSPTHLIKTRGQQVTLRCSPISGHKSVSWYQQVLGQGPQFIFQYYEKEERGRGNFPDRFSARQFPNYSSELNVNALLLGDSALYLCASSLGRGQDPYEQYFGPGTRLTVT.